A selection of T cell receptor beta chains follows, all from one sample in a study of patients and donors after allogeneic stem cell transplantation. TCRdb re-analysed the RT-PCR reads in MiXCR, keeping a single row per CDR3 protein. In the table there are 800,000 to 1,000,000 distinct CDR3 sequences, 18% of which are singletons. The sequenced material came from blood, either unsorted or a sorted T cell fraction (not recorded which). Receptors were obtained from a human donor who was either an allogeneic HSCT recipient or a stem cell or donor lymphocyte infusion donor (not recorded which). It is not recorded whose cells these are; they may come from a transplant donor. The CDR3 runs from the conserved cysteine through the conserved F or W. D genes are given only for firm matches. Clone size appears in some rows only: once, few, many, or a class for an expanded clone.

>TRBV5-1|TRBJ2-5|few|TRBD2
TGCGCCAGCAGCTTGGCCGGAGCAGCGGGGGGGCGTGAGACCCAGTACTTC
CASSLAGAAGGRETQYF
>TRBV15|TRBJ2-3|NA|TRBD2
TGTGCCACCAGCCCCCGGACTAGCGGGAGTACTCCAGGCACAGATACGCAGTATTTT
CATSPRTSGSTPGTDTQYF
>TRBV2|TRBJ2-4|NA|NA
TGTGCCAGCAGTGGGCGGGGTTTCGGTGACAAAAACATTCAGTACTTC
CASSGRGFGDKNIQYF
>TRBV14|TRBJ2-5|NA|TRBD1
TGTGCCAGCAGCTTAAGGGACAGGGGAGAGACCCAGTACTTC
CASSLRDRGETQYF
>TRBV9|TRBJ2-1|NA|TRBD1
TGTGCCAGCAGCGACCGGGACAGGGGCAATGAGCAGTTCTTC
CASSDRDRGNEQFF
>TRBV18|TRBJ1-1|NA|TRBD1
TGTGCCAGCTCACCACCGGGACAGGGGGCCCGCGGGTCTTTCTTT
CASSPPGQGARGSFF
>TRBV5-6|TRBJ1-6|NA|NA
TGTGCCAGCAGCCTACAGACAGTGGGAAATTCACCCCTCCACTTT
CASSLQTVGNSPLHF
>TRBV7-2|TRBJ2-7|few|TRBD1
TGTGCCAGCAGCCGACCGGGACAGTCCTCCTACGAGCAGTACTTC
CASSRPGQSSYEQYF
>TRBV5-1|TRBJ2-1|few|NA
TGCGCCAGCAGCTTGAGTCAGGCGGGGGCCAATGAGCAGTTCTTC
CASSLSQAGANEQFF
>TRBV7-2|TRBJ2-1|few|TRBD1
TGTGCTAGTTCAGTGACAGGGGGCTTGGTCCGCTACAATGAGCAGTTCTTC
CASSVTGGLVRYNEQFF
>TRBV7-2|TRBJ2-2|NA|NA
TGTGCCAGCAGGCGCCTAGCTCTCGCCTACGGGGAGCTGTTTTTT
CASRRLALAYGELFF
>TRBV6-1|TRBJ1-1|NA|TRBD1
TGTGCCTCCGTGGGGGGACAGCCCCCTGAAGCTTTCTTT
CASVGGQPPEAFF
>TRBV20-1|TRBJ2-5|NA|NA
TGCAGTGCCGAGAAGGCAGGGCGGGAGACCCAGTACTTC
CSAEKAGRETQYF
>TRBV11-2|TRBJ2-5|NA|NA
TGTGCCAGCAGCTTAGTTCGGAGGGGAGAGACCCAGTACTTC
CASSLVRRGETQYF
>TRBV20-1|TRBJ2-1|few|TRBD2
TGCAGTGCTATGGCGGGAGTTTCCTACAATGAGCAGTTCTTC
CSAMAGVSYNEQFF
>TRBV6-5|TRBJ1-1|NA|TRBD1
TGTGCCAGCAGTTACCGGACAGGGCCCACTGAAGCTTTCTTT
CASSYRTGPTEAFF
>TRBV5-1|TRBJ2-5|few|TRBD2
TGCGCCAGCAACTACCGGACTAGCGGCCTGGGGGTTGAAGAGACCCAGTACTTC
CASNYRTSGLGVEETQYF
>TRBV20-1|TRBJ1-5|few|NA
TGCAGTGCTAGAGATGGATTCTCGGGCAATCAGCCCCAGCATTTT
CSARDGFSGNQPQHF
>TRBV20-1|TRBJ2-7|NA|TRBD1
TGCAGTGCCACCCGACAGGGTGCTGGGGAGCAGTACTTC
CSATRQGAGEQYF
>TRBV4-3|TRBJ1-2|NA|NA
TGCGCCAGCAGCCAAGTATCGCGGGGGCTGGGCTATGGCTACACCTTC
CASSQVSRGLGYGYTF
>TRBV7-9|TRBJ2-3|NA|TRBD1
TGTGCCAGCAGCCGGACAGGGGGTGCAGATACGCAGTATTTT
CASSRTGGADTQYF
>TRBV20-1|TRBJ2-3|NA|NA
TGCAGTGCTCTCGAATACACAGATACGCAGTATTTT
CSALEYTDTQYF
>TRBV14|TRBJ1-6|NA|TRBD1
TGTGCCAGCAGCTTCCAGGGGGGCAGCAATTCACCCCTCCACTTT
CASSFQGGSNSPLHF
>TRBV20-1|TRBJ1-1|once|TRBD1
TGCAGTGCTAGTGACAGGGTCCTTACGGACACTGAAGCTTTCTTT
CSASDRVLTDTEAFF
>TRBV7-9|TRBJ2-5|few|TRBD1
TGTGCCAGCAGCTTGAGACAGGGCAAAGAGACCCAGTACTTC
CASSLRQGKETQYF
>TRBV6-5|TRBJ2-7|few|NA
TGTGCCAGCAGTTACGGACGGGCGGCCTACGAGCAGTACTTC
CASSYGRAAYEQYF
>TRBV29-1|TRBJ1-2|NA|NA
TGCAGCGTTGGGGCAGTCCCATATGGCTACACCTTC
CSVGAVPYGYTF
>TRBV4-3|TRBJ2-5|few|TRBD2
TGCGCCAGCAGCCAATTTCGGGGGGGAGGGACCCAGTACTTC
CASSQFRGGGTQYF
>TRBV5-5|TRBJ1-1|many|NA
TGTGCCAGCAGTTGGGCTATGAACACTGAAGCTTTCTTT
CASSWAMNTEAFF
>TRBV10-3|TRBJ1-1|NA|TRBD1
TGTGCCATTGACAGGGGGCAAGACACTGAAGCTTTCTTT
CAIDRGQDTEAFF
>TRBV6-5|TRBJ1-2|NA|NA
TGTGCCAGCAGTTTCCAACCCGGAGGGTATGGCTACACCTTC
CASSFQPGGYGYTF
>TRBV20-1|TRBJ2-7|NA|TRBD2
TGCAGTGCAAAGAGCGGGATGCTCAGTGAGCAGTACTTC
CSAKSGMLSEQYF
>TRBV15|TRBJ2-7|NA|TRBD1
TGTGCCACCAGCAAAAGACAGGGATTAAGCTCCTACGAGCAGTACTTC
CATSKRQGLSSYEQYF
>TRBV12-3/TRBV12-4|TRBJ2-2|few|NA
TGTGCCAGCAGTTTATGGAAGGGTAGCGGGGAGCTGTTTTTT
CASSLWKGSGELFF
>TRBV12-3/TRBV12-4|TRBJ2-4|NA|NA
TGTGCCAGCAGTTTAAGGGTACTAGCCAAAAACATTCAGTACTTC
CASSLRVLAKNIQYF
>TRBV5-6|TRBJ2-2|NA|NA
TGTGCCAGCAGCTTGAGGAGGGTGGGCGACACCGGGGAGCTGTTTTTT
CASSLRRVGDTGELFF
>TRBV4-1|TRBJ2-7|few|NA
TGCGCCAGCAGCCAAGCAATTAGACTACTAGGTCTTAGCTCCTACGAGCAGTACTTC
CASSQAIRLLGLSSYEQYF
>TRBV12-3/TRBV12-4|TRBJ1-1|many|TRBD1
TGTGCCAGCAGTCCTGACAGGGGCGCTGAAGCTTTCTTT
CASSPDRGAEAFF
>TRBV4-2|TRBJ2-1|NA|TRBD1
TGTGCCAGCAGCCAACCCTTCAGGGGGAAGTTCTACAATGAGCAGTTCTTC
CASSQPFRGKFYNEQFF
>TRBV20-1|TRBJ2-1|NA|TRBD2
TGCAGTGCCCCGGGACTAGCGGGGGCAACATACAATGAGCAGTTCTTC
CSAPGLAGATYNEQFF
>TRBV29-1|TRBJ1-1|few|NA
TGCAGCGTTAGACGATCTGAAGCTTTCTTT
CSVRRSEAFF
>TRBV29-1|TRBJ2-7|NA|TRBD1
TGCAGCGTTGAAATTGGTACAGGGGGCACCTACGAGCAGTACTTC
CSVEIGTGGTYEQYF
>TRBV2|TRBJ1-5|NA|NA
TGTGCCAGCATGGGTAGGGGGCAGCCCCAGCATTTT
CASMGRGQPQHF
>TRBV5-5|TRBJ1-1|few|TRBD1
TGTGCCAGCAGCAAAGGGACAGGACAAGCTTTCTTT
CASSKGTGQAFF
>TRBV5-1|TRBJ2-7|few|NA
TGCGCCAGCAGCTTGAGGACTGGCTACGAGCAGTACTTC
CASSLRTGYEQYF
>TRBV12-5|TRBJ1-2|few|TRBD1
TGTGCTAGTGCTAGGGACAGAAACTATGGCTACACCTTC
CASARDRNYGYTF
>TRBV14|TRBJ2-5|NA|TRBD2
TGTGCCAGCAGCCAAGTCAGCGGGAAAGAGACCCAGTACTTC
CASSQVSGKETQYF
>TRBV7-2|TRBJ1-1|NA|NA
TGTGCCAGCAGCCCCTTTAAGGAAAACACTGAAGCTTTCTTT
CASSPFKENTEAFF
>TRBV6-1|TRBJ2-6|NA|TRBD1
TGTGCCAGCAGTCGACAGGGGGACCTCTCTGGGGCCAACGTCCTGACTTTC
CASSRQGDLSGANVLTF
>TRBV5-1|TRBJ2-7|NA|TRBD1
TGCGCCAGCAGCTTGGTTCGGGGACAGGGGACCTACGAGCAGTACTTC
CASSLVRGQGTYEQYF
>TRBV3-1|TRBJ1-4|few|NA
TGTGCCAGCAGCCAGGACGAAAAACTGTTTTTT
CASSQDEKLFF
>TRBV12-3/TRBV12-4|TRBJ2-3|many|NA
TGTGCCAGCAGCCACCGGGACACTTCAGGAACGCAGTATTTT
CASSHRDTSGTQYF
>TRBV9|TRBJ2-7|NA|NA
TGTGCCAGCAGCGTAGGTGGGACCAGCTCCTACGAGCAGTACTTC
CASSVGGTSSYEQYF
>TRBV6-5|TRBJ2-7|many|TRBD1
TGTGCCAGCAGTTCCCGGGACAGGGGCTACGAGCAGTACTTC
CASSSRDRGYEQYF
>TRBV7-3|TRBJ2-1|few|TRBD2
TGTGCCAGCAGCTTAATCCGGGGGGGCCCAAATGAGCAGTTCTTC
CASSLIRGGPNEQFF
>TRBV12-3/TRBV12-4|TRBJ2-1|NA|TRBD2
TGTGCCAGCAGCATAGCGGGGGGTCTAAATGAGCAGTTCTTC
CASSIAGGLNEQFF
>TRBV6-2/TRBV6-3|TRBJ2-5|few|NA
TGTGCCAGCAGTCGCCCATTGGGGACCCAGTACTTC
CASSRPLGTQYF